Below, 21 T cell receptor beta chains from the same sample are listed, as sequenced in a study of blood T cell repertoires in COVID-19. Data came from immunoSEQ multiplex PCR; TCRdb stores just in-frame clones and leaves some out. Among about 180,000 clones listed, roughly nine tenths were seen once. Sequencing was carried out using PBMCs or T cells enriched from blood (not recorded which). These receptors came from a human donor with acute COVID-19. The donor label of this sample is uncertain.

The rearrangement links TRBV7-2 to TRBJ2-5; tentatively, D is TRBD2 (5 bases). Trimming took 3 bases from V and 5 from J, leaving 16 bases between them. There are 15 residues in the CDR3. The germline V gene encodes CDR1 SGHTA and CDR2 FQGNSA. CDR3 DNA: TGTGCCAGCAGCTTTTCTCTAGCCGGGTGGGAGACCCAGTACTTC. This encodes CASSFSLAGWETQYF.

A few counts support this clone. The CDR3 DNA reads as TGTGCCAGTAGTAAAATAGCGGGGTCAGGATCCTACGAGCAGTACTTC. Translating it yields CASSKIAGSGSYEQYF. The V and J genes are TRBV19 and TRBJ2-7; 8 bases match TRBD2. The J segment lost 1 base and the V segment lost 4 bases, leaving 9 bases of the junction unmatched. The CDR3 contains 16 residues. Germline V gives CDR1 LNHDA, CDR2 SQIVND (reference sequence).

CDR3 in amino acids: CASSLRTSGGYKWPDTQYF. CDR3 DNA: TGCGCCAGCAGCTTACGGACTAGCGGGGGCTATAAGTGGCCAGATACGCAGTATTTT. The chain combines TRBV5-1 with TRBJ2-3; TRBD2 aligns across 13 bases. The trim removed 2 bases at V and 4 bases at J, leaving 13 bases unmatched. Looked up from germline, CDR1 is SGHRS and CDR2 is YFSETQ. The length of the CDR3 is 19 residues. Based on the CDR3 plus reference TRBV5-1 and TRBJ2-3, the full variable domain is KAGVTQTPRYLIKTRGQQVTLSCSPISGHRSVSWYQQTPGQGLQFLFEYFSETQRNKGNFPGRFSGRQFSNSRSEMNVSTLELGDSALYLCASSLRTSGGYKWPDTQYFGPGTRLTVL.

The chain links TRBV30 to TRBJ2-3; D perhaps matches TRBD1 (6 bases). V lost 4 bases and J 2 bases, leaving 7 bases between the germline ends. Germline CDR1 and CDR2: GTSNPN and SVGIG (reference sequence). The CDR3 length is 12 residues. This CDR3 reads CAWTGDTDTQYF. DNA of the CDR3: TGTGCCTGGACAGGGGACACAGATACGCAGTATTTT.

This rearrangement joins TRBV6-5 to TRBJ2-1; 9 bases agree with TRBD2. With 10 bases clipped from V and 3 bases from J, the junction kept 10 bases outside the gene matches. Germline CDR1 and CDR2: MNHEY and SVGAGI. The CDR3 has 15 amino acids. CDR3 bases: TGTGCCATAGGGGATGGACTAGCGATCTACAATGAGCAGTTCTTC. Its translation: CAIGDGLAIYNEQFF.

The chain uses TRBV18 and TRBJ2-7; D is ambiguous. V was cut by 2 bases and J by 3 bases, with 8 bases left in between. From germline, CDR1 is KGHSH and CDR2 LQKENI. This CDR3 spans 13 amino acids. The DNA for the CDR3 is TGTGCCAGCTCACCAGCACAGAACTACGAGCAGTACTTC. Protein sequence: CASSPAQNYEQYF.

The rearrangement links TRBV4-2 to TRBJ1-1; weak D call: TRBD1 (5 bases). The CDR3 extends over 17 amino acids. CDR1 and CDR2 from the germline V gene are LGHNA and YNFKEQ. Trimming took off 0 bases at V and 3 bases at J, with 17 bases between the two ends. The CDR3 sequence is CASSQEASAGSYTEAFF. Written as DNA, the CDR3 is TGTGCCAGCAGCCAAGAGGCGTCGGCAGGGTCCTACACTGAAGCTTTCTTT.

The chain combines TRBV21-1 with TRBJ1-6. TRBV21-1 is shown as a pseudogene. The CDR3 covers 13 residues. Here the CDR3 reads CASSKVPYPPPRF. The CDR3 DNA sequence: TGTGCCAGCAGCAAAGTGCCCTATCCTCCCCCCCGCTTT.

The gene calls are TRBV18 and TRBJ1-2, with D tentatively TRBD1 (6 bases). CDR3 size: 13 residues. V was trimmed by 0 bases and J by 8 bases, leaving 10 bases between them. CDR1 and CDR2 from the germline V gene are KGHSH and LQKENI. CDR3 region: CASSPPTGRGYTF. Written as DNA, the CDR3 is TGTGCCAGCTCACCACCTACAGGGCGCGGCTACACCTTC.

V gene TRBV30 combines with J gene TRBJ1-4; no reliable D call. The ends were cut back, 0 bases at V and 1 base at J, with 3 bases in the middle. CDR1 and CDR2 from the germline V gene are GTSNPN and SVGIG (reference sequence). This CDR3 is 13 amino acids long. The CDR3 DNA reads TGTGCCTGGAGTGTCTTAACTAATGAAAAACTGTTTTTT. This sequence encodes CAWSVLTNEKLFF.

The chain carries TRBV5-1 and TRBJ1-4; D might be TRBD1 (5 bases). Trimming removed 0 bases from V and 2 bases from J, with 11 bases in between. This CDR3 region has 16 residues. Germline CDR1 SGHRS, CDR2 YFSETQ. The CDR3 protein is CASSLVFGATNEKLFF. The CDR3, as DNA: TGCGCCAGCAGCTTGGTATTTGGGGCGACTAATGAAAAACTGTTTTTT. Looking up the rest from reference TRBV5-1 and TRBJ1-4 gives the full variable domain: KAGVTQTPRYLIKTRGQQVTLSCSPISGHRSVSWYQQTPGQGLQFLFEYFSETQRNKGNFPGRFSGRQFSNSRSEMNVSTLELGDSALYLCASSLVFGATNEKLFFGSGTQLSVL.

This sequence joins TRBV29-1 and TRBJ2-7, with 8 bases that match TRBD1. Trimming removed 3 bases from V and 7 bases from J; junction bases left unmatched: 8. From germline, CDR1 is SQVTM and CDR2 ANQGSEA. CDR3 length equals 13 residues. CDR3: CSVDSDRAGEQYF. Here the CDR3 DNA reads TGCAGCGTTGACTCGGACAGGGCGGGGGAGCAGTACTTC.

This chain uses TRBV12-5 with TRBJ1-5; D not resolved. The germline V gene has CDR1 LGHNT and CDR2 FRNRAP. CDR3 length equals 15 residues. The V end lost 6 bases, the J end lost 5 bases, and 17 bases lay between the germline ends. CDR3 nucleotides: TGTGCTAGTGGACGCAATTATGACTCCTATCAGCCCCAGCATTTT. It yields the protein CASGRNYDSYQPQHF.

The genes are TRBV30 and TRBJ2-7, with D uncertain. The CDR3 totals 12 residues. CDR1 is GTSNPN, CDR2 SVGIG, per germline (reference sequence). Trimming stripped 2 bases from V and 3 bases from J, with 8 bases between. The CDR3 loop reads CAWSSSSYEQYF. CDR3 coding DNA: TGTGCCTGGAGTAGTTCTAGCTACGAGCAGTACTTC.

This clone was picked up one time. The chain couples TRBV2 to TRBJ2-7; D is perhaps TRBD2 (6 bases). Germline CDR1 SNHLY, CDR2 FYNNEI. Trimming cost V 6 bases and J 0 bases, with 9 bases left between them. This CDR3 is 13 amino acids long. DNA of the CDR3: TGTGCCAGCAGAAGGGACTCCTCCTACGAGCAGTACTTC. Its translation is CASRRDSSYEQYF.

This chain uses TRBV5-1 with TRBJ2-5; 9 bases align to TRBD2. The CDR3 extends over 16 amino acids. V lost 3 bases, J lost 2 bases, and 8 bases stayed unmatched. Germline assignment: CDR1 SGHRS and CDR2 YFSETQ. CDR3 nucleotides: TGCGCCAGCAGCTCGCCGACTAGCGGAATTCAAGAGACCCAGTACTTC. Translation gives CASSSPTSGIQETQYF.

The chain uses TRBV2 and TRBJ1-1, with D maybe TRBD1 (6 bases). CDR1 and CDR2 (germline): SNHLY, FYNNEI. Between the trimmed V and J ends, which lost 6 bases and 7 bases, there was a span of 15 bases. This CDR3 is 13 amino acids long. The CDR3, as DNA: TGTGCCAGCAGCAGGGACAAGCAAGTTGAAGCTTTCTTT. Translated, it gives CASSRDKQVEAFF.

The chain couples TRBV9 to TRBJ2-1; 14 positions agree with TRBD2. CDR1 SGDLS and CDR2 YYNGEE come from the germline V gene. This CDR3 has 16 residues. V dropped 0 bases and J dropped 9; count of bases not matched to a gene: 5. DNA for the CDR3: TGTGCCAGCAGCGTAGGACTAGCGGGGGGGCCTAGTGAGCAGTTCTTC. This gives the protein CASSVGLAGGPSEQFF. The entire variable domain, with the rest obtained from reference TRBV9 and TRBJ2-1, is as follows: DSGVTQTPKHLITATGQRVTLRCSPRSGDLSVYWYQQSLDQGLQFLIQYYNGEERAKGNILERFSAQQFPDLHSELNLSSLELGDSALYFCASSVGLAGGPSEQFFGPGTRLTVL.

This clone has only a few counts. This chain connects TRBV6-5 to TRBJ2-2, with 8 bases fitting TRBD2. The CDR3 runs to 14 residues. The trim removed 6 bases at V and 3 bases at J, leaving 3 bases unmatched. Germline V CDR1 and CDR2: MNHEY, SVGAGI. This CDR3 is CASRPRGDTGELFF. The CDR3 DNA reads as TGTGCCAGCAGACCGCGGGGGGACACCGGGGAGCTGTTTTTT.

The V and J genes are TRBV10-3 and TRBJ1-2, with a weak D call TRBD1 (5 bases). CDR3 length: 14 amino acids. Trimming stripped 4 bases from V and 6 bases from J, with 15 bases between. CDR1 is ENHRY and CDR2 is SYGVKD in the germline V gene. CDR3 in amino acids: CAISGQGHTNGYTF. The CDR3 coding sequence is TGTGCCATCAGTGGGCAGGGTCATACGAATGGCTACACCTTC.

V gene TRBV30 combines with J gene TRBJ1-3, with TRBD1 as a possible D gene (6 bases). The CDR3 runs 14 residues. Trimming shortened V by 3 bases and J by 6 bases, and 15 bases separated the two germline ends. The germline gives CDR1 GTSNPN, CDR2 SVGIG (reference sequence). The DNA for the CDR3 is TGTGCCTGGAGCCCCCCAGGGGCCAAAAACACCATATATTTT. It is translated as CAWSPPGAKNTIYF.